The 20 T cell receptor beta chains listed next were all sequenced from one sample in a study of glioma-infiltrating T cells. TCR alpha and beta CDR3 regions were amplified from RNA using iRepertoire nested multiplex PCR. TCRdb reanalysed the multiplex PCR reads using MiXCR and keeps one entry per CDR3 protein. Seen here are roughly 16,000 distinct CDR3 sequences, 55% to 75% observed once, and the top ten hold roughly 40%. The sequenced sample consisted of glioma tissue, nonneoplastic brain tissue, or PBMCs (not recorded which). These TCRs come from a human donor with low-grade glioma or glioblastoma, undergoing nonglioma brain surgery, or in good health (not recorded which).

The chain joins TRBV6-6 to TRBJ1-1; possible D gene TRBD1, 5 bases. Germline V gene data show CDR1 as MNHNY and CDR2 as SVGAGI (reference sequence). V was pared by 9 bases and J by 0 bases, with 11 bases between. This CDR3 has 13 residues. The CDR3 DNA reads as TGTGCCAGTCACAGGATATTGAACACTGAAGCTTTCTTT. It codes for CASHRILNTEAFF.

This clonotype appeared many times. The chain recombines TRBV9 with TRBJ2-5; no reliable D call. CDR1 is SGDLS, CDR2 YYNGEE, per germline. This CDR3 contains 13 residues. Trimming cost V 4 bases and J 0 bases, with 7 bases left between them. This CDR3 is CASSPNHQETQYF. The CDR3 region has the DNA TGTGCCAGCAGCCCAAACCACCAAGAGACCCAGTACTTC.

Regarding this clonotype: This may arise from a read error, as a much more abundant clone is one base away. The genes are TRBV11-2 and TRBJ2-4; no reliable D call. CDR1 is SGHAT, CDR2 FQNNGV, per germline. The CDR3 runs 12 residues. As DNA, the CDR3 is TGTGCCAGCAGCTTAGATCTTTACATGCAGTACTTC. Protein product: CASSLDLYMQYF.

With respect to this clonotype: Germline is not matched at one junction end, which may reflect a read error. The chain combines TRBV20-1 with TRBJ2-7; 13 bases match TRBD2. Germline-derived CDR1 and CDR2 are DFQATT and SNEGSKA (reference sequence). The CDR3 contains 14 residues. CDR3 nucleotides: TGCAGCGCTAGGACTAGCGGGAGAATCTACGAGCAGTACTTC. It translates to CSARTSGRIYEQYF.

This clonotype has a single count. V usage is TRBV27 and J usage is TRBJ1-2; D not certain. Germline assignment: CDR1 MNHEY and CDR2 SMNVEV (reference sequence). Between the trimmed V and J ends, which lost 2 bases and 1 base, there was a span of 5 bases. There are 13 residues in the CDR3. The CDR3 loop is CASSLKLNYGYTF. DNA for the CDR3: TGTGCCAGCAGTTTAAAGCTTAACTATGGCTACACCTTC.

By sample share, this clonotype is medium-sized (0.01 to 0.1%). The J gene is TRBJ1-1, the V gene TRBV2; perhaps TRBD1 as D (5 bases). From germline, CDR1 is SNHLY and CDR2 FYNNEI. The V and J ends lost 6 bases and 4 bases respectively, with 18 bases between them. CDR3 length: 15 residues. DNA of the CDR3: TGTGCCAGCAGCGTCGCTTGGGGGAAAGGCACTGAAGCTTTCTTT. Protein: CASSVAWGKGTEAFF.

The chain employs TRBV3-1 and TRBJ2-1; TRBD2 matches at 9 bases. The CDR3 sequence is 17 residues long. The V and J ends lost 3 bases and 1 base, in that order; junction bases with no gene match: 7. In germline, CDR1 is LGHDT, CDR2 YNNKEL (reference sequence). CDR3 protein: CASSQDSTSGSYNEQFF. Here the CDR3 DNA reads TGTGCCAGCAGCCAGGACTCCACTAGCGGGTCCTACAATGAGCAGTTCTTC.

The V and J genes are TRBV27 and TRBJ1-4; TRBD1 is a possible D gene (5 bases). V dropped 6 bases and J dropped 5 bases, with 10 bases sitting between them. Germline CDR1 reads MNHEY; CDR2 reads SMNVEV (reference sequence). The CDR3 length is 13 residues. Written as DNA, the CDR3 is TGTGCCAGCAGGAGGGGACCAAATGAAAAACTGTTTTTT. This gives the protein CASRRGPNEKLFF.

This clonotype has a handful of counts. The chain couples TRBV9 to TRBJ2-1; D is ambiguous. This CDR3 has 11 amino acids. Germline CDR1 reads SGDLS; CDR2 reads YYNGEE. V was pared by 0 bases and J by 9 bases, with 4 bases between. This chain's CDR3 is CASSVGGEQFF. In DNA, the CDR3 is TGTGCCAGCAGCGTAGGGGGTGAGCAGTTCTTC.

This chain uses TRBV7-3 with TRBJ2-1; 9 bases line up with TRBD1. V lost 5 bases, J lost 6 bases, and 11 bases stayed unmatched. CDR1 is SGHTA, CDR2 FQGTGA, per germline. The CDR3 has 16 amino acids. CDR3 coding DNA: TGTGCCAGCAGCCTTATCGGGACAGGGTTAAGCAATGAGCAGTTCTTC. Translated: CASSLIGTGLSNEQFF.

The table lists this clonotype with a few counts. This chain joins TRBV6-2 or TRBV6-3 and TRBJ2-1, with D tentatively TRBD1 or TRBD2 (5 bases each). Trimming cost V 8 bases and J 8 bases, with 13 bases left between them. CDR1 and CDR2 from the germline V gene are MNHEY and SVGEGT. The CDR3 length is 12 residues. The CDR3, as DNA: TGTGCCAGCCGGGACCACCCCCATGAGCAGTTCTTC. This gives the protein CASRDHPHEQFF.

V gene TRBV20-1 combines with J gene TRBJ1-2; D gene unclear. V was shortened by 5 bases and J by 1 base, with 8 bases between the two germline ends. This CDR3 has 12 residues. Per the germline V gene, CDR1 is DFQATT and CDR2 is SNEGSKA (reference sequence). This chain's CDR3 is CSALRSNYGYTF. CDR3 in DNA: TGCAGTGCTCTCAGAAGTAACTATGGCTACACCTTC.

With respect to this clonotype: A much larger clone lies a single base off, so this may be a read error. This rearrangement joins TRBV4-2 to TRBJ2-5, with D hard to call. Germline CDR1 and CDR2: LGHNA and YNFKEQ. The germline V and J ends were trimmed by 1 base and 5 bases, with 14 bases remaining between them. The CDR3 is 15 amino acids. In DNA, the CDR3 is TGTGCCAGCAGCCAAGTATGCTCTCCCTGGGAGACCCAGTACTTC. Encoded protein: CASSQVCSPWETQYF.

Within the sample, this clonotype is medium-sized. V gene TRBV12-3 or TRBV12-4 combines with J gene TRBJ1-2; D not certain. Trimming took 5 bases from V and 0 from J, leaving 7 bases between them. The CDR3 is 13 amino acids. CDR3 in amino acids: CASSPIANYGYTF. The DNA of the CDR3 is TGTGCCAGCAGTCCTATAGCTAACTATGGCTACACCTTC.

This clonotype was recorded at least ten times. CDR3 amino acids: CSASGPGGTGNEQFF. In DNA, the CDR3 is TGCAGTGCTAGCGGGCCCGGCGGGACAGGCAATGAGCAGTTCTTC. The chain uses TRBV20-1 and TRBJ2-1; 8 nucleotides agree with TRBD1. CDR1 DFQATT and CDR2 SNEGSKA come from the germline V gene (reference sequence). The CDR3 is 15 residues long. J lost 6 bases, V lost 3 bases, and 10 bases had no gene match.

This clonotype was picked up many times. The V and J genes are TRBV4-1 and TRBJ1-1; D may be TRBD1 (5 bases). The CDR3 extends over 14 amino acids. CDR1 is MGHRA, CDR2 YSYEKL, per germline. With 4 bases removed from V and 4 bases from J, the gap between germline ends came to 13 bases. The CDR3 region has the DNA TGCGCCAGCAGCCCGACGGGACCGTCCACTGAAGCTTTCTTT. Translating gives CASSPTGPSTEAFF.

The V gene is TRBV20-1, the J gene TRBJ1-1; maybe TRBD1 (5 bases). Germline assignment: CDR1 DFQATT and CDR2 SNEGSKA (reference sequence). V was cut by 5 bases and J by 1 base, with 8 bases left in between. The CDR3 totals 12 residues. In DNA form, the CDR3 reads TGCAGTGCTGGGGCGCCGAACACTGAAGCTTTCTTT. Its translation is CSAGAPNTEAFF.

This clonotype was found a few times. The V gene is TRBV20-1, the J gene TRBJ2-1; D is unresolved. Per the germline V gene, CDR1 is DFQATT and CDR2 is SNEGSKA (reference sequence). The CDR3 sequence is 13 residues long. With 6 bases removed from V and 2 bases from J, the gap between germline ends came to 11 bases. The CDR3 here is CSAPPETYNEQFF. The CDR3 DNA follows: TGCAGTGCACCCCCCGAAACCTACAATGAGCAGTTCTTC.

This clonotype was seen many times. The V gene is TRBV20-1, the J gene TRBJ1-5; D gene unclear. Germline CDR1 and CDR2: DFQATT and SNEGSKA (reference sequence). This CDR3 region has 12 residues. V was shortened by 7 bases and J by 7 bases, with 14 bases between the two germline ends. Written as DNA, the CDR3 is TGCAGTGTATCCCCGAGTGGACAGCCCCAGCATTTT. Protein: CSVSPSGQPQHF.

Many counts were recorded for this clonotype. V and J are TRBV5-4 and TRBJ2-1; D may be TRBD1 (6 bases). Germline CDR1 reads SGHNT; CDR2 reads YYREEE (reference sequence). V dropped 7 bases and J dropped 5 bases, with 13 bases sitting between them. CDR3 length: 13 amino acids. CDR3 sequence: CASSKDRNNEQFF. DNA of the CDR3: TGTGCCAGCTCGAAGGACAGAAACAATGAGCAGTTCTTC.